This entry is about one T cell receptor beta chain. What it recognizes is unknown. Several immunoSEQ plates held equal portions of the genomic DNA taken from each subset. Authors' data handling: Filtering differed for immunoSEQ, which gave only junction sequences without quality scores. Profiled with immunoSEQ multiplex PCR; TCRdb holds only in-frame clones, not every one. V and J calls and clone size are those listed in that table; D and trimming were worked out from the DNA. The top ten hold approximately 12% of the sample, which has approximately 500,000 clones, roughly 80% seen once. This entry is derived from a study of shared clonotypes between healthy human individuals. V gave up 5 bases and J gave up 10 bases, with 12 bases separating them. Looked up from germline, CDR1 is SNHLY and CDR2 is FYNNEI. The CDR3 is 12 amino acids. Findings and limits, study-wide: Investigators expected sequencing depth to affect clonotype sharing among donors.

This chain connects TRBV2 to TRBJ2-1; a weak D match, TRBD1 (5 bases). Sequenced material: PBMCs. The sequence was collected from a woman aged 40 to 50 in good health. Some clones in this sample may be carry-over from other donors' samples. This chain's CDR3 is CASSSTGREQFF. The CDR3 region has the DNA TGTGCCAGCAGTTCCACAGGTAGAGAGCAGTTCTTC.